This is a list of T cell receptor beta chains from one sample in a study of OX40 agonist ivuxolimab in advanced cancers. The protocol was immunoSEQ multiplex PCR, while the TCRdb copy is restricted to in-frame clones and leaves out a portion. The sample lists tens of thousands of clones, 80% to 95% occurring once. The sample consisted of CD4+ or CD8+ T cells sorted from blood, taken in a trial of the OX40 agonist ivuxolimab. The receptors shown here come from an adult with an advanced solid tumor such as melanoma, head and neck, liver or kidney cancer. Each CDR3 is given with its conserved first and last residue. D genes are given only for firm matches. A row's size may be missing; if present it is once, few, many or a size class.

j_gene: TRBJ2-7
v_gene: TRBV18
d_gene: .
abundance: few
CDR3aa: CASSQGVEQYF
CDR3nt: TGTGCCAGCTCACAAGGGGTCGAGCAGTACTTC

j_gene: TRBJ2-1
v_gene: TRBV7-9
d_gene: .
abundance: .
CDR3aa: CASSLDGHNEQFF
CDR3nt: TGTGCCAGCAGCTTAGACGGCCACAATGAGCAGTTCTTC

j_gene: TRBJ2-3
v_gene: TRBV11-1
d_gene: TRBD2
abundance: .
CDR3aa: CASSPRDYRTDTQYF
CDR3nt: TGTGCCAGCAGCCCACGGGACTACCGCACAGATACGCAGTATTTT

j_gene: TRBJ2-7
v_gene: TRBV5-8
d_gene: TRBD1
abundance: .
CDR3aa: CASSLQGYEQYF
CDR3nt: TGTGCCAGCAGCTTACAGGGGTACGAGCAGTACTTC

j_gene: TRBJ2-6
v_gene: TRBV21-1
d_gene: .
abundance: .
CDR3aa: CASSNLYSSGSGANVLTF
CDR3nt: TGTGCCAGCAGCAACCTCTATTCCTCGGGCTCTGGGGCCAACGTCCTGACTTTC

j_gene: TRBJ2-7
v_gene: TRBV10-3
d_gene: .
abundance: .
CDR3aa: CAIKSDGGPYEQYF
CDR3nt: TGTGCCATCAAGAGTGACGGGGGACCCTACGAGCAGTACTTC

j_gene: TRBJ2-4
v_gene: TRBV6-1
d_gene: .
abundance: .
CDR3aa: CASSERGVIQYF
CDR3nt: TGTGCCAGCAGTGAAAGAGGTGTAATTCAGTACTTC

j_gene: TRBJ1-1
v_gene: TRBV9
d_gene: TRBD1
abundance: .
CDR3aa: CASNEFSGQGRTEAFF
CDR3nt: TGTGCCAGCAACGAATTTTCAGGACAGGGACGAACTGAAGCTTTCTTT

j_gene: TRBJ1-2
v_gene: TRBV6-5
d_gene: TRBD1
abundance: .
CDR3aa: CASSTGQGDYGYTF
CDR3nt: TGTGCCAGCAGCACGGGACAGGGCGACTATGGCTACACCTTC

j_gene: TRBJ1-2
v_gene: TRBV29-1
d_gene: .
abundance: .
CDR3aa: CSVDPPGLNYGYTF
CDR3nt: TGCAGCGTTGATCCACCGGGCCTTAACTATGGCTACACCTTC

j_gene: TRBJ1-5
v_gene: TRBV6-5
d_gene: .
abundance: .
CDR3aa: CASSYDRGGSNQPQHF
CDR3nt: TGTGCCAGCAGTTACGACCGGGGTGGGAGCAATCAGCCCCAGCATTTT

j_gene: TRBJ2-2
v_gene: TRBV2
d_gene: .
abundance: .
CDR3aa: CASSEVENTGELFF
CDR3nt: TGTGCCAGCAGTGAAGTCGAGAACACCGGGGAGCTGTTTTTT

j_gene: TRBJ2-1
v_gene: TRBV7-7
d_gene: TRBD2
abundance: .
CDR3aa: CASSPSGGYNEQFF
CDR3nt: TGTGCTAGCTCTCCCTCGGGGGGGTACAATGAGCAGTTCTTC

j_gene: TRBJ2-5
v_gene: TRBV10-1
d_gene: TRBD1
abundance: .
CDR3aa: CASSDGGQGQETQYF
CDR3nt: TGCGCCAGCAGTGATGGAGGACAGGGACAAGAGACCCAGTACTTC

j_gene: TRBJ2-1
v_gene: TRBV7-9
d_gene: .
abundance: .
CDR3aa: CASSLAEGSSYNEQFF
CDR3nt: TGTGCCAGCAGCTTAGCTGAGGGTAGCTCCTACAATGAGCAGTTCTTC

j_gene: TRBJ2-3
v_gene: TRBV5-6
d_gene: .
abundance: .
CDR3aa: CASSSLGTDTQYF
CDR3nt: TGTGCCAGCAGCTCCCTCGGGACAGATACGCAGTATTTT

j_gene: TRBJ2-7
v_gene: TRBV29-1
d_gene: TRBD2
abundance: once
CDR3aa: CSVGSLAGGRSYEQYF
CDR3nt: TGCAGCGTTGGCAGTCTAGCGGGGGGACGATCCTACGAGCAGTACTTC

j_gene: TRBJ2-5
v_gene: TRBV5-1
d_gene: .
abundance: .
CDR3aa: CASSLTAGRVETQYF
CDR3nt: TGCGCCAGCAGCTTGACCGCGGGGCGCGTTGAGACCCAGTACTTC

j_gene: TRBJ2-5
v_gene: TRBV20-1
d_gene: .
abundance: .
CDR3aa: CSAIWPAQYF
CDR3nt: TGCAGTGCCATCTGGCCCGCCCAGTACTTC

j_gene: TRBJ1-2
v_gene: TRBV6-5
d_gene: TRBD1
abundance: .
CDR3aa: CASSSPGTANYGYTF
CDR3nt: TGTGCCAGCAGTTCCCCCGGGACAGCCAACTATGGCTACACCTTC

j_gene: TRBJ2-1
v_gene: TRBV6-4
d_gene: TRBD2
abundance: .
CDR3aa: CASSGLAGGEQFF
CDR3nt: TGTGCCAGCAGTGGGCTAGCGGGGGGAGAGCAGTTCTTC

j_gene: TRBJ2-7
v_gene: TRBV5-5
d_gene: .
abundance: .
CDR3aa: CASSTLSGEQYF
CDR3nt: TGTGCCAGCAGCACCTTGTCTGGCGAGCAGTACTTC

j_gene: TRBJ2-1
v_gene: TRBV11-2
d_gene: TRBD1
abundance: .
CDR3aa: CASSLLGQSGGEQFF
CDR3nt: TGTGCCAGCAGCTTATTGGGACAGTCTGGCGGTGAGCAGTTCTTC

j_gene: TRBJ2-2
v_gene: TRBV15
d_gene: .
abundance: .
CDR3aa: CATLGFNTGELFF
CDR3nt: TGTGCCACCCTCGGCTTCAACACCGGGGAGCTGTTTTTT

j_gene: TRBJ2-1
v_gene: TRBV11-2
d_gene: .
abundance: .
CDR3aa: CASSLASGPYNEQFF
CDR3nt: TGTGCCAGCAGCTTAGCCAGCGGCCCCTACAATGAGCAGTTCTTC

j_gene: TRBJ1-2
v_gene: TRBV2
d_gene: .
abundance: .
CDR3aa: CASRDNDYGYTF
CDR3nt: TGTGCCAGCCGGGACAACGACTATGGCTACACCTTC

j_gene: TRBJ2-2
v_gene: TRBV7-3
d_gene: .
abundance: .
CDR3aa: CASSLTRGRENTGELFF
CDR3nt: TGTGCCAGCAGCTTAACGAGGGGGCGGGAGAACACCGGGGAGCTGTTTTTT

j_gene: TRBJ2-5
v_gene: TRBV29-1
d_gene: .
abundance: .
CDR3aa: CSVVPQETQYF
CDR3nt: TGCAGCGTTGTACCTCAAGAGACCCAGTACTTC

j_gene: TRBJ2-5
v_gene: TRBV15
d_gene: TRBD2
abundance: .
CDR3aa: CATSRGAGVNSETQYF
CDR3nt: TGTGCCACCAGCAGGGGAGCGGGGGTGAATTCAGAGACCCAGTACTTC

j_gene: TRBJ2-3
v_gene: TRBV6-1
d_gene: TRBD2
abundance: .
CDR3aa: CACRLAGGQDTQYF
CDR3nt: TGTGCCTGCCGACTAGCGGGGGGGCAGGATACGCAGTATTTT

j_gene: TRBJ1-3
v_gene: TRBV5-1
d_gene: TRBD1
abundance: once
CDR3aa: CASSLGQAGNTIYF
CDR3nt: TGCGCCAGCAGCCTAGGACAGGCCGGAAACACCATATATTTT

j_gene: TRBJ2-6
v_gene: TRBV4-2
d_gene: .
abundance: .
CDR3aa: CASSQHGSTGANVLTF
CDR3nt: TGTGCCAGCAGCCAACATGGGTCCACTGGGGCCAACGTCCTGACTTTC

j_gene: TRBJ1-2
v_gene: TRBV5-1
d_gene: TRBD1
abundance: .
CDR3aa: CASSGGTGPYGYTF
CDR3nt: TGCGCCAGCAGCGGAGGGACAGGGCCTTACGGCTACACCTTC

j_gene: TRBJ2-1
v_gene: TRBV7-2
d_gene: .
abundance: .
CDR3aa: CASSLAAGSYNEQFF
CDR3nt: TGTGCCAGCAGCTTAGCGGCAGGGTCCTACAATGAGCAGTTCTTC

j_gene: TRBJ2-2
v_gene: TRBV2
d_gene: .
abundance: once
CDR3aa: CASRLRELTGGELFF
CDR3nt: TGTGCCAGCAGGTTGAGGGAGCTCACCGGCGGGGAGCTGTTTTTT

j_gene: TRBJ1-6
v_gene: TRBV7-3
d_gene: .
abundance: .
CDR3aa: CASSAQEGTPLHF
CDR3nt: TGTGCCAGCAGCGCCCAAGAGGGCACACCCCTCCACTTT

j_gene: TRBJ2-3
v_gene: TRBV5-1
d_gene: .
abundance: .
CDR3aa: CASSLGTRSDTQYF
CDR3nt: TGCGCCAGCAGCTTGGGTACCCGGTCAGATACGCAGTATTTT

j_gene: TRBJ2-3
v_gene: TRBV5-1
d_gene: .
abundance: .
CDR3aa: CASSLEGADTQYF
CDR3nt: TGCGCCAGCAGCTTGGAAGGGGCAGATACGCAGTATTTT

j_gene: TRBJ2-1
v_gene: TRBV4-1
d_gene: TRBD2
abundance: .
CDR3aa: CASSQATSNAYNEQFF
CDR3nt: TGCGCCAGCAGCCAAGCGACTAGCAACGCCTACAATGAGCAGTTCTTC

j_gene: TRBJ1-2
v_gene: TRBV5-1
d_gene: .
abundance: .
CDR3aa: CASSISPGSYGYTF
CDR3nt: TGCGCCAGCAGCATATCTCCGGGATCCTATGGCTACACCTTC

j_gene: TRBJ1-6
v_gene: TRBV4-1
d_gene: .
abundance: .
CDR3aa: CASSQEWEGRPNSPLHF
CDR3nt: TGCGCCAGCAGCCAAGAATGGGAAGGCAGACCGAATTCACCCCTCCACTTT

j_gene: TRBJ2-2
v_gene: TRBV2
d_gene: .
abundance: .
CDR3aa: CASSPRLANTGELFF
CDR3nt: TGTGCCAGCAGTCCCCGGCTAGCTAACACCGGGGAGCTGTTTTTT

j_gene: TRBJ1-5
v_gene: TRBV30
d_gene: .
abundance: .
CDR3aa: CAWRPGGSSQPQHF
CDR3nt: TGTGCCTGGAGGCCGGGGGGATCATCCCAGCCCCAGCATTTT

j_gene: TRBJ1-4
v_gene: TRBV27
d_gene: .
abundance: .
CDR3aa: CASSFATNEKLFF
CDR3nt: TGTGCCAGCAGTTTTGCAACTAATGAAAAACTGTTTTTT

j_gene: TRBJ1-2
v_gene: TRBV18
d_gene: .
abundance: .
CDR3aa: CASSGGLNYGYTF
CDR3nt: TGTGCCAGCTCGGGGGGGCTGAACTATGGCTACACCTTC

j_gene: TRBJ2-2
v_gene: TRBV9
d_gene: .
abundance: .
CDR3aa: CASSVLTGITRTGELFF
CDR3nt: TGTGCCAGCAGCGTCCTGACGGGTATTACCCGAACCGGGGAGCTGTTTTTT

j_gene: TRBJ1-2
v_gene: TRBV5-6
d_gene: .
abundance: .
CDR3aa: CASSLKTGYGYTF
CDR3nt: TGTGCCAGCAGCTTGAAGACAGGCTATGGCTACACCTTC

j_gene: TRBJ2-7
v_gene: TRBV6-1
d_gene: .
abundance: .
CDR3aa: CASSEEFNGIITYEQYF
CDR3nt: TGTGCCAGCAGTGAAGAGTTCAACGGGATAATAACCTACGAGCAGTACTTC

j_gene: TRBJ2-3
v_gene: TRBV5-1
d_gene: .
abundance: .
CDR3aa: CASSPGSGTDTQYF
CDR3nt: TGCGCCAGCAGCCCGGGGTCGGGCACAGATACGCAGTATTTT

j_gene: TRBJ2-7
v_gene: TRBV6-1
d_gene: .
abundance: .
CDR3aa: CASGGTVYEQYF
CDR3nt: TGTGCCAGCGGCGGGACAGTCTACGAGCAGTACTTC

j_gene: TRBJ2-1
v_gene: TRBV6-5
d_gene: .
abundance: .
CDR3aa: CASRITGSRNEQFF
CDR3nt: TGTGCCAGCAGGATTACGGGATCGCGCAATGAGCAGTTCTTC

j_gene: TRBJ2-5
v_gene: TRBV9
d_gene: TRBD1
abundance: few
CDR3aa: CASSVGTGGAGETQYF
CDR3nt: TGTGCCAGCAGCGTAGGGACAGGGGGCGCGGGAGAGACCCAGTACTTC

j_gene: TRBJ2-1
v_gene: TRBV6-6
d_gene: .
abundance: .
CDR3aa: CASRARLRYNEQFF
CDR3nt: TGTGCCAGCAGGGCGCGACTCCGCTACAATGAGCAGTTCTTC